Included here is one TCR beta chain sequence, with context. Sequencing was performed with immunoSEQ multiplex PCR; in TCRdb, only in-frame clones are kept and a portion is missing. The sample carries under 300,000 clones, just under 90% recorded once. The data belong to a study of blood T cell repertoires in COVID-19. Looking at the study overall: T cells, B-cell-depleted T cells, or PBMCs provided the cDNA or gDNA that served as material.

This CDR3 is built from 16 residues. Per germline, CDR1 SGHTA and CDR2 FQGTGA. V was clipped by 3 bases and J by 0 bases; unmatched bases: 4. The receptor's source is a woman in her thirties or forties with acute or convalescent COVID-19. The sequenced material came from peripheral blood. The V and J genes are TRBV7-3 and TRBJ2-2, with 7 bases fitting TRBD2. CDR3: CASSFVAGTNTGELFF. The CDR3 nucleotides are TGTGCCAGCAGCTTTGTAGCGGGTACGAACACCGGGGAGCTGTTTTTT.